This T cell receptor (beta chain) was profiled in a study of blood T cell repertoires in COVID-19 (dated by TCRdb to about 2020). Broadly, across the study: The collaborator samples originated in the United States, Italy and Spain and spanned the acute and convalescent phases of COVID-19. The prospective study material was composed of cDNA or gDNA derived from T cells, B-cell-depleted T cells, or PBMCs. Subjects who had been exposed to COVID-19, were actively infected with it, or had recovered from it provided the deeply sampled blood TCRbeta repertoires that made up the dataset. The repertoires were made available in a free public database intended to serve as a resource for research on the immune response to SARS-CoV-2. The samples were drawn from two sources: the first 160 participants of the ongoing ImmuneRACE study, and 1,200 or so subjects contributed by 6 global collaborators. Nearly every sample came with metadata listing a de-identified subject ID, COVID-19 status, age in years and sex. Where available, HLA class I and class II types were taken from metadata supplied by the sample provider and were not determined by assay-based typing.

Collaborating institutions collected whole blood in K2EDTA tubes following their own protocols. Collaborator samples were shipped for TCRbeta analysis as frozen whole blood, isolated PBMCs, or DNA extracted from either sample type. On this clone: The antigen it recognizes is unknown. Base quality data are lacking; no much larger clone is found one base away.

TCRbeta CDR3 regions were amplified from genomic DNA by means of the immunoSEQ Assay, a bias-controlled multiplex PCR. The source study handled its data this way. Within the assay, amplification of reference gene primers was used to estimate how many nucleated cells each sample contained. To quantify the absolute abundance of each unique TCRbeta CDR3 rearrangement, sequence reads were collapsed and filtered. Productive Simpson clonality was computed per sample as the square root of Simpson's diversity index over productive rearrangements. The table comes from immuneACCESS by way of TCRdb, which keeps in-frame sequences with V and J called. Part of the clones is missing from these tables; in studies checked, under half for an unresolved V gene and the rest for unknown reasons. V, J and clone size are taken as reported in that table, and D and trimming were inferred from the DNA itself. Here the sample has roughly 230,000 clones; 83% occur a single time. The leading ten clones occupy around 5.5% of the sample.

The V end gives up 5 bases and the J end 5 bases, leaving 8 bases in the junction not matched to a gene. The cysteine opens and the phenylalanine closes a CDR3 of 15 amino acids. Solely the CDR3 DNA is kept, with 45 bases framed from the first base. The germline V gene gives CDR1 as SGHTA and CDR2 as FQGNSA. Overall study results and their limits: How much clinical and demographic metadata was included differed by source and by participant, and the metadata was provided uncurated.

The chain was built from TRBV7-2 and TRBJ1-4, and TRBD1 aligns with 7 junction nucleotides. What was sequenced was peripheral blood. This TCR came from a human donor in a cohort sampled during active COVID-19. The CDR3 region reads CASSPRQGSNEKLFF. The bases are TGTGCCAGCAGCCCTCGACAGGGCTCGAATGAAAAACTGTTTTTT.